The 11 T cell receptor beta chains below come from one sample, sequenced in a study of cytomegalovirus exposure and HLA in healthy donors (dated by TCRdb to 2015 to 2018). Libraries were made using the immunoSEQ multiplex PCR assay. A mixture of 60 forward primers for TCR Vbeta segments and 13 reverse primers for TCR Jbeta segments was used in the multiplex PCR. The clones in this table, taken by TCRdb from immuneACCESS, are in-frame only. Not every clone is retained; where verified, under half of the shortfall comes from an unresolved V gene, and the cause of the rest is unknown. In this sample the table shows some 180,000 clones, roughly 79% of which occur a single time. Around 3% of the sample goes to the ten largest clones. Sample: PBMCs. These TCRs come from a male donor in good health and CMV-seronegative.

This sequence joins TRBV18 and TRBJ1-2, with D maybe TRBD1 (5 bases). Trimming left V 0 bases short and J 7 bases short, with 12 bases between. Germline values: CDR1 KGHSH, CDR2 LQKENI. CDR3 length equals 14 residues. The CDR3 sequence: CASSPPDQGGGYTF. CDR3 in DNA: TGTGCCAGCTCACCACCGGACCAGGGCGGTGGCTACACCTTC.

CDR3 in amino acids: CASGGGLSNQPQHF. The CDR3 DNA sequence: TGTGCCTCCGGGGGGGGGCTTAGCAATCAGCCCCAGCATTTT. V and J are TRBV27 and TRBJ1-5, with a weak D call TRBD1 (6 bases). Germline assignment: CDR1 MNHEY and CDR2 SMNVEV (reference sequence). This CDR3 comprises 14 residues. With 11 bases removed from V and 0 bases from J, the gap between germline ends came to 14 bases.

The rearrangement links TRBV29-1 to TRBJ1-5; possible D gene TRBD1, 6 bases. The CDR3 has 15 residues. V was clipped by 5 bases and J by 1 base, with 15 bases between them. In germline, CDR1 is SQVTM, CDR2 ANQGSEA. CDR3 protein: CSVREGGTSNQPQHF. The CDR3 DNA reads TGCAGCGTTCGGGAGGGGGGAACGAGCAATCAGCCCCAGCATTTT.

V and J are TRBV25-1 and TRBJ2-2; a weak D match, TRBD1 (7 bases). Germline lookup yields CDR1 MGHDK and CDR2 SYGVNS. The CDR3 is 16 residues long. With 0 bases removed from V and 4 bases from J, the gap between germline ends came to 12 bases. CDR3 sequence: CASSEYGRGVTGELFF. CDR3 sequence (DNA): TGTGCCAGCAGTGAATACGGCAGGGGGGTCACCGGGGAGCTGTTTTTT.

This chain joins TRBV9 and TRBJ2-7; 11 positions agree with TRBD1. Germline values: CDR1 SGDLS, CDR2 YYNGEE. This CDR3 is built from 14 residues. V lost 2 bases and J lost 5; bases outside the gene matches: 3. CDR3 bases: TGTGCCAGCAGCGTCCGGGACAGGGGGGACGAGCAGTACTTC. This gives the protein CASSVRDRGDEQYF.

The CDR3 reads CACGDEAFF. For the CDR3, the DNA is TGTGCCTGCGGGGATGAAGCTTTCTTT. The chain is built from TRBV28 and TRBJ1-1; D remains ambiguous. CDR3 length: 9 residues. Trimming removed 11 bases at V and 7 bases at J, with 8 bases between. Germline V gene lookup returns CDR1 MDHEN and CDR2 SYDVKM.

This chain connects TRBV30 to TRBJ1-2, with 7 bases lining up with TRBD1. The V segment lost 1 base and the J segment 3 bases; nucleotides outside the gene matches: 5. Germline V gene data show CDR1 as GTSNPN and CDR2 as SVGIG (reference sequence). There are 14 residues in the CDR3. The CDR3 spells CAWSGQGGDYGYTF. DNA for the CDR3: TGTGCCTGGAGTGGCCAGGGGGGTGACTATGGCTACACCTTC. Drawing the rest from reference TRBV30 and TRBJ1-2, the complete variable domain is SQTIHQWPATLVQPVGSPLSLECTVEGTSNPNLYWYRQAAGRGLQLLFYSVGIGQISSEVPQNLSASRPQDRQFILSSKKLLLSDSGFYLCAWSGQGGDYGYTFGSGTRLTVV.

The chain couples TRBV6-6 to TRBJ1-5, with D hard to call. Germline V gives CDR1 MNHNY, CDR2 SVGAGI (reference sequence). The V gene lost 6 bases and the J gene lost 5 bases, with 11 bases spanning the gap. The CDR3 is 13 residues long. For the CDR3, the DNA is TGTGCCAGCAGACCCATGGCTTATCAGCCCCAGCATTTT. This sequence encodes CASRPMAYQPQHF.

This clone was recorded only once. The CDR3 loop is CASSPASGRSEQFF. The DNA for the CDR3 is TGTGCCAGCTCACCGGCAAGCGGGAGGAGTGAGCAGTTCTTC. This chain connects TRBV18 to TRBJ2-1; 9 nucleotides match TRBD2. Germline-derived CDR1 and CDR2 are KGHSH and LQKENI. V dropped 3 bases and J dropped 9; count of bases not matched to a gene: 6. CDR3 length: 14 residues.

The chain has TRBV20-1 and TRBJ2-2; no clear D gene. With 6 bases removed from V and 6 bases from J, the gap between germline ends came to 8 bases. The V gene's germline CDR1 is DFQATT and CDR2 SNEGSKA (reference sequence). This CDR3 comprises 11 residues. DNA for the CDR3: TGCAGTGCCCCGGTCCCCGGGGAGCTGTTTTTT. This translates into CSAPVPGELFF.

This chain uses TRBV29-1 with TRBJ1-3; D is ambiguous. This CDR3 has 14 amino acids. V dropped 5 bases and J dropped 0 bases, with 11 bases sitting between them. Looked up from germline, CDR1 is SQVTM and CDR2 is ANQGSEA. The CDR3 DNA reads TGCAGCGTTTTTCTAGCCTCCTCTGGAAACACCATATATTTT. Amino acid sequence: CSVFLASSGNTIYF.